This TCR beta chain was retrieved from a study of Ad26.COV2.S vaccination and SARS-CoV-2 variants. Study results and caveats: Ad26.COV2.S recipients had broader spike-specific TCRs (P = 0.0014).

A single count supports this clone. Its antigen is undetermined. The protocol was immunoSEQ multiplex PCR, while the TCRdb copy is restricted to in-frame clones and leaves out a portion. The table has more than 400,000 clones, around 91% seen once; the top ten hold around 4.5%. Treatment denoted: some 20 received Ad26.COV2.S at low or high dose, single or two shots; about 5 received placebo; per-sample allocation not given. On day 63 after the first injection, vaccine and placebo recipients gave samples. Germline CDR1 is SGHRS and CDR2 is YFSETQ. The CDR3 has 15 residues. The V and J ends lost 1 base and 9 bases respectively, with 17 bases between them.

This chain uses TRBV5-1 with TRBJ2-4; no reliable D call. This TCR was sampled from a person between 18 and 59 years old who received the Ad26.COV2.S COVID-19 vaccine or a placebo. Sequencing was performed on peripheral blood, taken in a trial of Ad26.COV2.S vaccine versus placebo. The CDR3: CASSLRAESAGIQYF. In nucleotides, the CDR3 is TGCGCCAGCAGCTTGAGGGCGGAGAGCGCAGGCATTCAGTACTTC.